This T cell receptor beta chain is from a study of blood T cell repertoires in COVID-19. The CDR3 is made up of 18 amino acids. Germline CDR1 is MGHRA and CDR2 is YSYEKL. With 1 base clipped from V and 4 bases from J, the junction kept 13 bases outside the gene matches. TCRdb's copy holds only in-frame clones and misses some; the assay was immunoSEQ multiplex PCR. This sample has 110,000 to 150,000 clones; around 88% occur once, and the top ten carry 2.5% to 3%. V and J are TRBV4-1 and TRBJ2-5; 9 nucleotides match TRBD2. The sequenced sample was peripheral blood. The origin of this receptor is a man aged 55-75 years with active or convalescent COVID-19. Here the CDR3 reads CASSQAGRGGVSGETQYF. The CDR3 nucleotides read TGCGCCAGCAGCCAAGCTGGGCGGGGGGGCGTCTCGGGAGAGACCCAGTACTTC.